These 15 T cell receptor beta chains were sequenced from one sample in a study of blood T cell repertoires in COVID-19. Using immunoSEQ multiplex PCR, the repertoire was profiled, and TCRdb retains in-frame clones only, with some absent. The table has over 50,000 clones, around four fifths seen once. Sequencing was performed on peripheral blood. The receptors shown here come from a man in his 70s with acute or convalescent COVID-19.

The chain uses TRBV5-1 and TRBJ2-1; 9 positions agree with TRBD2. The CDR3 loop spans 15 amino acids. V lost 7 bases to trimming and J lost 3 bases; unmatched junction nucleotides: 8. Germline V gene sequence: CDR1 SGHRS, CDR2 YFSETQ. CDR3 bases: TGCGCCAGCGAGCGGGGGGATTCCTACTACAATGAGCAGTTCTTC. Translating gives CASERGDSYYNEQFF.

V and J are TRBV3-1 (or the pseudogene TRBV3-2) and TRBJ1-4; 11 bases fit TRBD1. The V and J ends lost 5 bases and 12 bases, in that order; junction bases with no gene match: 8. The CDR3 sequence is 14 residues long. CDR1 and CDR2 from the germline V gene are LGHDT and YNNKEL (reference sequence). The CDR3 spells CASSTGQGARELFF. CDR3 DNA: TGTGCCAGCAGCACTGGACAGGGGGCGAGGGAACTGTTTTTT.

The rearrangement links TRBV7-8 to TRBJ1-1, with 11 bases matching TRBD1. Germline CDR1 SGHVS, CDR2 FQNEAQ. V was clipped by 7 bases and J by 1 base; unmatched bases: 2. The CDR3 extends over 14 amino acids. The DNA for the CDR3 is TGTGCCAGCACGGGACAGGGGGAGAACACTGAAGCTTTCTTT. The encoded protein is CASTGQGENTEAFF.

The genes are TRBV18 and TRBJ2-5, with 9 bases matching TRBD2. The CDR3 extends over 15 amino acids. The germline V gene has CDR1 KGHSH and CDR2 LQKENI. Trimming took 3 bases from V and 4 from J; bases not matched to a gene: 6. The CDR3 region is CASSPGGGAGETQYF. In DNA, the CDR3 is TGTGCCAGCTCACCGGGCGGGGGGGCCGGAGAGACCCAGTACTTC.

This chain connects TRBV4-1 to TRBJ2-1, with D maybe TRBD2 (7 bases). The CDR3 has 15 residues. Per germline, CDR1 MGHRA and CDR2 YSYEKL. Trimming took 4 bases from V and 0 from J, leaving 10 bases between them. CDR3 bases: TGCGCCAGCAGCCCGGGGGGCACCTCCTACAATGAGCAGTTCTTC. This codes for CASSPGGTSYNEQFF.

The chain joins TRBV5-4 to TRBJ2-3; 8 bases are shared with TRBD2. Germline values: CDR1 SGHNT, CDR2 YYREEE (reference sequence). The CDR3 contains 16 residues. V dropped 0 bases and J dropped 4; count of bases not matched to a gene: 7. The DNA for the CDR3 is TGTGCCAGCAGCTTGGATTCGGGAGGGGTTGCAGATACGCAGTATTTT. Its protein product is CASSLDSGGVADTQYF.

The rearrangement links TRBV7-3 to TRBJ2-7; 10 bases are a match to TRBD2. Germline V CDR1 and CDR2: SGHTA, FQGTGA. CDR3 length equals 15 residues. Losses at the gene ends were 3 bases for V and 3 bases for J; bases not matched to a gene: 5. CDR3 in DNA: TGTGCCAGCAGCTTGACCGGGACTAGCGACTACGAGCAGTACTTC. This sequence encodes CASSLTGTSDYEQYF.

The gene calls are TRBV5-1 and TRBJ1-1; tentatively, D is TRBD1 (6 bases). The CDR3 totals 16 residues. Germline V gives CDR1 SGHRS, CDR2 YFSETQ. V lost 4 bases and J 0 bases, leaving 16 bases between the germline ends. In DNA, the CDR3 is TGCGCCAGCAGCCTCCTCCCAACAGGGTTGAACACTGAAGCTTTCTTT. Translated, it gives CASSLLPTGLNTEAFF.

The chain couples TRBV11-2 to TRBJ2-7; TRBD2 aligns across 13 bases. V was clipped by 5 bases and J by 0 bases; unmatched bases: 7. The CDR3 is 17 amino acids. CDR1 is SGHAT, CDR2 FQNNGV, per germline. CDR3: CASSRTSGGTSSYEQYF. CDR3 sequence (DNA): TGTGCCAGCAGCCGGACTAGCGGGGGAACGAGCTCCTACGAGCAGTACTTC. The full variable domain, rest sourced from reference TRBV11-2 and TRBJ2-7, is EAGVAQSPRYKIIEKRQSVAFWCNPISGHATLYWYQQILGQGPKLLIQFQNNGVVDDSQLPKDRFSAERLKGVDSTLKIQPAKLEDSAVYLCASSRTSGGTSSYEQYFGPGTRLTVT.

The V call is TRBV5-1, the J call TRBJ2-3; TRBD2 matches 12 bases. Germline V gives CDR1 SGHRS, CDR2 YFSETQ. V trimming: 4 bases; J trimming: 4 bases; junction bases outside the gene matches: 7. CDR3 size: 16 residues. The CDR3 DNA is TGCGCCAGCAGCAAACGGACTAGCGGGGCCCCAGATACGCAGTATTTT. This gives the protein CASSKRTSGAPDTQYF. The complete variable domain, with remaining parts taken from reference TRBV5-1 and TRBJ2-3, reads KAGVTQTPRYLIKTRGQQVTLSCSPISGHRSVSWYQQTPGQGLQFLFEYFSETQRNKGNFPGRFSGRQFSNSRSEMNVSTLELGDSALYLCASSKRTSGAPDTQYFGPGTRLTVL.

The chain combines TRBV5-4 with TRBJ2-7, with a possible D match to TRBD1 (5 bases). The CDR3 is 13 residues long. CDR1 is SGHNT, CDR2 YYREEE, per germline (reference sequence). Trimming shortened V by 6 bases and J by 2 bases, and 12 bases separated the two germline ends. The DNA of the CDR3 is TGTGCCAGCACCCTCTCAGGGACCTACGAGCAGTACTTC. Amino acids: CASTLSGTYEQYF.

This chain connects TRBV19 to TRBJ2-5, with 9 nucleotides matching TRBD1. Germline V gene lookup returns CDR1 LNHDA and CDR2 SQIVND (reference sequence). There are 16 residues in the CDR3. Trimming at V came to 2 bases and at J to 2 bases, leaving 6 bases not matched to a gene. The CDR3 bases are TGTGCCAGTAGTATACAAGGACAGGGGCAACAAGAGACCCAGTACTTC. Translated: CASSIQGQGQQETQYF.

This clone was seen a handful of times. The rearrangement links TRBV27 to TRBJ2-5, with D maybe TRBD2 (5 bases). The length of the CDR3 is 13 residues. Germline CDR1 reads MNHEY; CDR2 reads SMNVEV (reference sequence). The ends were cut back, 3 bases at V and 0 bases at J, with 5 bases in the middle. CDR3 loop: CASSLRDQETQYF. CDR3 in DNA: TGTGCCAGCAGTTTGAGGGACCAAGAGACCCAGTACTTC.

The chain couples TRBV9 to TRBJ2-7, with TRBD1 identical over 8 bases. Germline assignment: CDR1 SGDLS and CDR2 YYNGEE. This CDR3 has 14 residues. After removal of 3 bases from V and 6 bases from J, the junction contained 8 bases not matched to a gene. This CDR3 reads CASSAGQGRGEQYF. CDR3 DNA sequence: TGTGCCAGCAGCGCCGGACAGGGCCGAGGCGAGCAGTACTTC.

V usage is TRBV5-1 and J usage is TRBJ1-1; D is possibly TRBD1 (6 bases). The CDR3 is made up of 15 amino acids. The V end lost 5 bases, the J end lost 4 bases, and 18 bases lay between the germline ends. Per the germline V gene, CDR1 is SGHRS and CDR2 is YFSETQ. CDR3 amino acids: CASRSTLTGSTEAFF. The CDR3 DNA sequence: TGCGCCAGCAGAAGCACCCTAACAGGGAGCACTGAAGCTTTCTTT.